The present TCR beta chain was sequenced within a study of T cell responses to AZD1222 COVID-19 vaccine. A remark on this clone: The antigen remains unidentified.

Germline V CDR1 and CDR2: LNHDA, SQIVND (reference sequence). The V gene lost 5 bases and the J gene lost 2 bases, with 16 bases spanning the gap. The CDR3 consists of 15 residues. Study-level findings and limits: AZD1222 recipients seropositive at baseline numbered only six. Vaccine-associated CD4 TCRs ranged over spike, dominating at 160-218 and 743-854. Repertoire sampling was restricted to post-peak T cell response timepoints.

The table came from immunoSEQ multiplex PCR; TCRdb's copy has only in-frame clones and leaves some out. The table records over 150,000 clones, 94% of them present only once. This TCR derives from an adult who received the AZD1222 COVID-19 vaccine. Sequences were derived from peripheral blood, sampled 28 days after the second AZD1222 dose. V usage is TRBV19 and J usage is TRBJ2-7; TRBD1 or TRBD2 may be the D gene (6 bases each). The CDR3 sequence: CASSGGGVGPYEQYF. The CDR3 bases are TGTGCCAGTAGTGGAGGGGGTGTTGGACCCTACGAGCAGTACTTC. Drawing the rest from reference TRBV19 and TRBJ2-7, the complete variable domain is DGGITQSPKYLFRKEGQNVTLSCEQNLNHDAMYWYRQDPGQGLRLIYYSQIVNDFQKGDIAEGYSVSREKKESFPLTVTSAQKNPTAFYLCASSGGGVGPYEQYFGPGTRLTVT.